This TCR beta chain was recovered during a study of T cell responses to AZD1222 COVID-19 vaccine (dated by TCRdb to the early 2020s). Regarding the research as a whole: AZD1222 recipients with second doses at about 4 weeks or about 12 weeks were pooled, because spike-specific TCR depth and breadth did not differ between schedules. A total of 230 to 250 trial participants underwent TCR sequencing, of whom about 210 had received two doses of AZD1222 and 26 had received two doses of the MenACWY control vaccine. Trial participants were enrolled by age into subgroups of 18-55, 56-69 and 70-plus years, and 148, 28 and 57 TCR-sequenced participants, respectively, were included in these subgroups. Results and caveats for the whole study, not just this receptor: A significant rise in spike-specific TCR breadth and depth was observed after two AZD1222 doses relative to day 0 and relative to MenACWY recipients. Only five to seven AZD1222 recipients were SARS-CoV-2 seropositive at baseline, limiting conclusions about previously exposed vaccinees. Because no day 14 peak-response samples were available, the repertoires could be characterized only after the peak T cell response. Vaccine-associated CD4 TCRs spanned the whole spike protein, with dominant responses in regions 160-218 and 743-854. Participants were mostly white British, with more females than males. The authors suggested clonal diversity may have been underestimated. Nearly half of unique spike-specific TCRs reportedly recognized epitopes outside regions mutated in the B.1.351 and B.1.1.7 variants. The 56-69-year group was small, and its depth increase did not reach significance, likely because of low power.

The CDR3 regions of human TCRbeta chains were subjected to immunosequencing. On the authors' methods: Repertoire TCRs were matched against a reference library of SARS-CoV-2-specific TCRs generated with the MIRA antigen-specificity platform. Breadth was defined as the fraction of unique TCRs that were SARS-CoV-2-associated, and depth was defined as the fraction of total T cells that were SARS-CoV-2-associated. Using the MIRA data, each spike-specific TCR was assigned both to the spike region to which the TCR was reactive and to a CD4 or CD8 class. Log10-transformed breadth and depth values were compared by one-way ANOVA with Sidak's multiple comparisons tests. TCRdb took this table from immuneACCESS and kept in-frame rearrangements with V and J called. Such tables lack part of the clones; where checked against another copy, unresolved V genes explain under half of the gap, and the rest is unexplained. The D gene and trimming were derived from the DNA, and the V and J assignments and clone size from that table. The sample table records some 100,000 clones; 80% to 90% of these occur just once. About 3% of the sample goes to the ten largest clones.

Details on this clone: Its antigen is unknown. Base qualities are not at hand, and no much larger clone is one base apart.

The time point label here, explained by the study, means: baseline before first vaccination. Samples from vaccinated people were obtained from the UK trials COV001 and COV002, which included a single-blind randomized controlled phase 2/3 trial of AZD1222 (ChAdOx1 nCoV-19) in healthy adults. Trial participant PBMC samples were collected at day 0 and day 28 after the second dose for TCRbeta chain sequencing. Here the sequenced sample was peripheral blood, taken on day 0 of AZD1222 vaccination. The clonotype was recovered from an adult in good health.

This receptor carries the CDR3 CSLSGTGDVEQFF. In nucleotide form, the sequence is TGCAGCCTCTCTGGGACAGGGGATGTAGAGCAGTTCTTC. The sequence links TRBV29-1 to TRBJ2-1, with TRBD1 identical over 10 junction bases. The CDR3 covers 13 residues, taking in both the cysteine and the phenylalanine. The retained sequence is limited to the CDR3, 39 bases, with the frame set at the first base. Per the germline V gene, SQVTM is the CDR1 and ANQGSEA is the CDR2. The germline V end is reduced by 8 bases and the J end by 10 bases; junction bases left unmatched: 11.